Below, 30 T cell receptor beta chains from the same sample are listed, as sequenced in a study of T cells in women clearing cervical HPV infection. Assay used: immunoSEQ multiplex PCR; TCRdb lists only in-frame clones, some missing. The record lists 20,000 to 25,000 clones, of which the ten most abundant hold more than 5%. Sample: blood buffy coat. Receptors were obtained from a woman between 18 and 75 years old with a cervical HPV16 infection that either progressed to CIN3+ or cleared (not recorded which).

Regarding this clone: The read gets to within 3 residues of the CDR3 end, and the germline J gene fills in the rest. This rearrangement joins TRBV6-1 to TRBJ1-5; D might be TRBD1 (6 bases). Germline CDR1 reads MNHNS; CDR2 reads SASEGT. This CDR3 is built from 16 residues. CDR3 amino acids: CASSELRGGIGQPQHF. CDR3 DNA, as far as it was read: TGTGCCAGCAGTGAGTTGAGGGGGGGGATTGGCCAACCC.

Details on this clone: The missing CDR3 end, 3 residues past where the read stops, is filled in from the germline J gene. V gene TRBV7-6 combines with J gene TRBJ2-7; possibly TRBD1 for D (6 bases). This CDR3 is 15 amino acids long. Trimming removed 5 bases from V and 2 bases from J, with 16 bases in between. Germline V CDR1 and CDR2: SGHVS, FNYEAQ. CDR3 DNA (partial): TGTGCCAGCAGCCCCCAGGGGACCCCCCCCTACGAG. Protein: CASSPQGTPPYE. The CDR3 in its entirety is CASSPQGTPPYEQYF. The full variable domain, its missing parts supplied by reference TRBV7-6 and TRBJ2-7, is GAGVSQSPRYKVTKRGQDVALRCDPISGHVSLYWYRQALGQGPEFLTYFNYEAQQDKSGLPNDRFSAERPEGSISTLTIQRTEQRDSAMYRCASSPQGTPPYEQYFGPGTRLTVT.

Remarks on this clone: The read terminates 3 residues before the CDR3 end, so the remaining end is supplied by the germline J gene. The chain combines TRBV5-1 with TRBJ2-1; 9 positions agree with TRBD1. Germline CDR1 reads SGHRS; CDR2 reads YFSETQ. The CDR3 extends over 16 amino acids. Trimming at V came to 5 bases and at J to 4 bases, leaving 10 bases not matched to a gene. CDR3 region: CASSLPGQGWYNEQFF. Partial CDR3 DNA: TGCGCCAGCAGTCTTCCGGGACAGGGTTGGTACAATGAG.

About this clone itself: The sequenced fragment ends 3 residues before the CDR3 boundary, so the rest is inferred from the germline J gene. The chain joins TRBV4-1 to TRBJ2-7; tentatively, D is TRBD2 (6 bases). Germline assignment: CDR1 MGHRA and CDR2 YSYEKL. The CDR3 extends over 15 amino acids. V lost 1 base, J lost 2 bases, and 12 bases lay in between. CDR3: CASSQGRDSAYEQYF. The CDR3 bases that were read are TGCGCCAGCAGCCAAGGTCGGGACTCCGCCTACGAG.

The CDR3: CAISRTGPSGANVLTF. The sequenced CDR3 bases are TGTGCCATCAGCCGGACAGGGCCCTCTGGGGCCAACGTC. The chain uses TRBV10-3 and TRBJ2-6; 8 bases align to TRBD1. The read terminates 3 residues before the CDR3 end, so the remaining end is supplied by the germline J gene. The junction had 4 bases not matched to a gene; V was cut back by 6 bases and J by 0 bases. From germline, CDR1 is ENHRY and CDR2 SYGVKD. This CDR3 has 16 amino acids.

This CDR3 is CASSPGQGIDQPQHF. The CDR3 bases that were read are TGCGCCAGCAGCCCCGGACAGGGCATCGATCAGCCC. The gene calls are TRBV5-1 and TRBJ1-5; 8 bases line up with TRBD1. Coverage ceases 3 residues before the CDR3 finishes, and the germline J gene fills in the end. The CDR3 totals 15 residues. Germline V lookup: CDR1 SGHRS, CDR2 YFSETQ. The J segment lost 5 bases and the V segment lost 4 bases, leaving 8 bases of the junction unmatched.

CDR3 region: CASSTLLAGGFGELFF. The CDR3 DNA, read in part, is TGTGCCAGTAGTACCCTACTAGCGGGAGGTTTCGGGGAG. V usage is TRBV19 and J usage is TRBJ2-2; 12 nucleotides align to TRBD2. Sequencing ends 3 residues short of the CDR3 end; the germline J gene provides the rest. This CDR3 region has 16 residues. V gave up 4 bases and J gave up 7 bases; unmatched junction bases: 7. Germline V gives CDR1 LNHDA, CDR2 SQIVND (reference sequence). Combining the CDR3 with reference TRBV19 and TRBJ2-2 gives the whole variable domain DGGITQSPKYLFRKEGQNVTLSCEQNLNHDAMYWYRQDPGQGLRLIYYSQIVNDFQKGDIAEGYSVSREKKESFPLTVTSAQKNPTAFYLCASSTLLAGGFGELFFGEGSRLTVL.

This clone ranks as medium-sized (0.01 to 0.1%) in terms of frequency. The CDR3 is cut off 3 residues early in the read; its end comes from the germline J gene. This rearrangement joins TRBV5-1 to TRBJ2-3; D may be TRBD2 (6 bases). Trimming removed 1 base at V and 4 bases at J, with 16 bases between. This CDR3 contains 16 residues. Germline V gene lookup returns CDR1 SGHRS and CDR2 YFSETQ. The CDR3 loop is CASSLNGGILSDTQYF. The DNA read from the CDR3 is TGCGCCAGCAGCTTGAATGGCGGGATTTTATCAGATACG.

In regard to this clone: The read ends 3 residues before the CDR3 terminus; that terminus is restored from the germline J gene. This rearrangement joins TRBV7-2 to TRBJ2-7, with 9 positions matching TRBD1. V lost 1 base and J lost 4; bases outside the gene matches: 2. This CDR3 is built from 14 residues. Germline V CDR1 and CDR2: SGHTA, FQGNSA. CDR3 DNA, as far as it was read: TGTGCCAGCAGCTTAGTGGACAGGGGTTACGAG. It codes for CASSLVDRGYE. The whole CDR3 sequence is CASSLVDRGYEQYF. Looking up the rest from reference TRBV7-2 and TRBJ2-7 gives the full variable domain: GAGVSQSPSNKVTEKGKDVELRCDPISGHTALYWYRQSLGQGLEFLIYFQGNSAPDKSGLPSDRFSAERTGGSVSTLTIQRTQQEDSAVYLCASSLVDRGYEQYFGPGTRLTVT.

The sequenced part of the CDR3 DNA is TGTGCCAGCAGTTTGTTGCCAGGGTTTTACAATGAG. It specifies CASSLLPGFYNE. The entire CDR3 protein is CASSLLPGFYNEQFF. The V gene is TRBV12-3 or TRBV12-4, the J gene TRBJ2-1; maybe TRBD1 (5 bases). The sequenced fragment ends 3 residues before the CDR3 boundary, so the rest is inferred from the germline J gene. This CDR3 spans 15 amino acids. The V and J ends lost 3 bases and 4 bases respectively, with 13 bases between them.

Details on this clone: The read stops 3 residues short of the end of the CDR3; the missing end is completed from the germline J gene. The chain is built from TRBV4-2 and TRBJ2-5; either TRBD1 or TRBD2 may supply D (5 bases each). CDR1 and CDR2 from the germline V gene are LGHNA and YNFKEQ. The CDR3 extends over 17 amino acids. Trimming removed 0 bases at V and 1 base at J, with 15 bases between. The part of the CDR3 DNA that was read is TGTGCCAGCAGCCAAGATTGGGTAGTGAGGGGCCAAGAGACC. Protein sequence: CASSQDWVVRGQET. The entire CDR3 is CASSQDWVVRGQETQYF.

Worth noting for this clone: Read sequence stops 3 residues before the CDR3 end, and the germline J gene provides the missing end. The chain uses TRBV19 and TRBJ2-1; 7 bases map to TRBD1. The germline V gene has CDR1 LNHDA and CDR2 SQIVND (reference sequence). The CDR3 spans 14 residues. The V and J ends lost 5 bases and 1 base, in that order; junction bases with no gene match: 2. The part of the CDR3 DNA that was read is TGTGCCAGTAGTTTACAGGGGTCCTACAATGAG. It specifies CASSLQGSYNE. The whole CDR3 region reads CASSLQGSYNEQFF.

The CDR3 protein is CASSMGQGYGYTF. The part of the CDR3 DNA that was read is TGTGCCAGTAGTATGGGCCAGGGGTACGGC. The V call is TRBV19, the J call TRBJ1-2, with a tentative D call TRBD1 (6 bases). The observed sequence ends 3 residues before the CDR3 terminus, with the missing tail filled in from the germline J gene. Germline CDR1 reads LNHDA; CDR2 reads SQIVND (reference sequence). This CDR3 spans 13 amino acids. The whole variable domain, remainder taken from reference TRBV19 and TRBJ1-2, is DGGITQSPKYLFRKEGQNVTLSCEQNLNHDAMYWYRQDPGQGLRLIYYSQIVNDFQKGDIAEGYSVSREKKESFPLTVTSAQKNPTAFYLCASSMGQGYGYTFGSGTRLTVV.

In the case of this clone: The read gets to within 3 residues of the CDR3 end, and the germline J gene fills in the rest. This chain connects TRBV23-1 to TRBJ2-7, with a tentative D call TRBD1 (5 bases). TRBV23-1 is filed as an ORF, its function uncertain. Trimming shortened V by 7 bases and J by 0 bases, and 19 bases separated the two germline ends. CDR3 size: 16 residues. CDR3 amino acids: CASMVGSNRSSYEQYF. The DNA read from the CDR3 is TGCGCCAGCATGGTGGGGTCCAACAGGAGCTCCTACGAG.

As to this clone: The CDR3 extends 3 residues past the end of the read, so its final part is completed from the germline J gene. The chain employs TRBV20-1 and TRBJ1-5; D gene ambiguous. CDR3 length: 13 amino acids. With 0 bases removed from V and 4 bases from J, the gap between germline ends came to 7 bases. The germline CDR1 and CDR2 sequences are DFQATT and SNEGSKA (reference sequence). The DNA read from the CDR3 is TGCAGTGCTAGAGATCTGCAGAATCAGCCC. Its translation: CSARDLQNQP. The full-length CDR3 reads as CSARDLQNQPQHF.

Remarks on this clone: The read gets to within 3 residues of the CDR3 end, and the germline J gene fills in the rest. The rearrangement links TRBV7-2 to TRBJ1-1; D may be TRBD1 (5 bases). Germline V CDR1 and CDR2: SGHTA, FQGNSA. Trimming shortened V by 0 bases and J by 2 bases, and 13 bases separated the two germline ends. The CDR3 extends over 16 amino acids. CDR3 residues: CASSLALSQVNTEAFF. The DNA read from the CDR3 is TGTGCCAGCAGCTTAGCGCTCTCACAGGTTAACACTGAA.

The sequenced part of the CDR3 DNA is TGTGCCAGCAAGCCCATAGCAGGGGGTAACTATGGC. Protein product: CASKPIAGGNYG. The whole CDR3 sequence is CASKPIAGGNYGYTF. The genes are TRBV28 and TRBJ1-2, with 7 bases aligning to TRBD1. The read falls 3 residues short of the CDR3 end, and the missing part is taken from the germline J gene. The CDR3 extends over 15 amino acids. Germline V gives CDR1 MDHEN, CDR2 SYDVKM. Losses at the gene ends were 7 bases for V and 1 base for J; bases not matched to a gene: 9.

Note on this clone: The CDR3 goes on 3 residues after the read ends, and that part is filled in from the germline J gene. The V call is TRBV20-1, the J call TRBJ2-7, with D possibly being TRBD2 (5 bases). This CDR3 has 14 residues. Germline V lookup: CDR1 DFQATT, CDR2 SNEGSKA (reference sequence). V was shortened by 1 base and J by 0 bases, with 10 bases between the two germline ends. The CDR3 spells CSARATGSSYEQYF. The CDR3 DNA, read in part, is TGCAGTGCTAGAGCTACGGGGAGCTCCTACGAG.

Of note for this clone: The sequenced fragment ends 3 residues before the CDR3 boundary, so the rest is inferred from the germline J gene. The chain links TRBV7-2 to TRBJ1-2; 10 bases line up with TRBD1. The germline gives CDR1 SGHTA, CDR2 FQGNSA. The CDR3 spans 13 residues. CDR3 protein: CASSPTGGSGYTF. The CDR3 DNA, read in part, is TGTGCCAGCAGCCCGACAGGGGGCAGCGGC.

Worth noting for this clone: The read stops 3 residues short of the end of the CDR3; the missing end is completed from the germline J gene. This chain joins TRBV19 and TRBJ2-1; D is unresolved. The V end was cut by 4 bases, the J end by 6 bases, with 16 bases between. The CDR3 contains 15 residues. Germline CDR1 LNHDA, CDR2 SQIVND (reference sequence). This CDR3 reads CASSTQALFSNEQFF. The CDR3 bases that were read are TGTGCCAGTAGTACCCAGGCCTTGTTTTCCAATGAG.

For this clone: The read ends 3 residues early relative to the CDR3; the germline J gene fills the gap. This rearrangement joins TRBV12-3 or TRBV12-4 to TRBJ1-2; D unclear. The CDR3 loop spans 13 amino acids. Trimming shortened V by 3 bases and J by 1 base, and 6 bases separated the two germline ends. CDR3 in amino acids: CASSFRVNYGYTF. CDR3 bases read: TGTGCCAGCAGTTTTCGTGTTAACTATGGC.

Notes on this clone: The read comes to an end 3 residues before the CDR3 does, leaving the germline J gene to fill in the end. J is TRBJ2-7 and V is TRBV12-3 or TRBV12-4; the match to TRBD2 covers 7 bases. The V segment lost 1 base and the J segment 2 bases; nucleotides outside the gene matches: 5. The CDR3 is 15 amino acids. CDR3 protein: CASSLGLAETYEQYF. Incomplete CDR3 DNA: TGTGCCAGCAGTTTAGGGCTAGCGGAGACCTACGAG.

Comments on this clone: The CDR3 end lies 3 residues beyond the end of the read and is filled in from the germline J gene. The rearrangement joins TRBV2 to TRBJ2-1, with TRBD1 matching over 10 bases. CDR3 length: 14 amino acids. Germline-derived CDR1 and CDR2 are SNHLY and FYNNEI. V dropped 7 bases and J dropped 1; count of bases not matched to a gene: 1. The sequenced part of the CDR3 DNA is TGTGCCAGCAAGGACAGGGGGTCCTACAATGAG. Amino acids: CASKDRGSYNE. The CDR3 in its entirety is CASKDRGSYNEQFF.

CDR3 region: CSARGTVQETQYF. CDR3 DNA, as far as it was read: TGCAGTGCTAGAGGGACAGTACAAGAGACC. The chain recombines TRBV20-1 with TRBJ2-5; the D gene is possibly TRBD1 (6 bases). The observed sequence ends 3 residues before the CDR3 terminus, with the missing tail filled in from the germline J gene. CDR1 DFQATT and CDR2 SNEGSKA come from the germline V gene (reference sequence). This CDR3 comprises 13 residues. Trimming left V 1 base short and J 2 bases short, with 8 bases between.

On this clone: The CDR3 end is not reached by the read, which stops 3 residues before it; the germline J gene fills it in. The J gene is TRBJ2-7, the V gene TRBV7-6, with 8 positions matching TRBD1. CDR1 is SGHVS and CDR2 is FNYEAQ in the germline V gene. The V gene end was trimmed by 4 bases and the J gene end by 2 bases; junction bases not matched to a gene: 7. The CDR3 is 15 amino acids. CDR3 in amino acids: CASSSPGQAPYEQYF. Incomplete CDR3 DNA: TGTGCCAGCAGCTCCCCGGGACAGGCCCCCTACGAG.

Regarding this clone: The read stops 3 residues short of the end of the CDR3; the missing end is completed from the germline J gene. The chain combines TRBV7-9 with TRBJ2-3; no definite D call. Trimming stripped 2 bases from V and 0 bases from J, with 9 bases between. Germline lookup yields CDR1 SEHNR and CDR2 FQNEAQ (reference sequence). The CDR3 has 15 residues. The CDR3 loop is CASSLSGLSTDTQYF. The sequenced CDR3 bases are TGTGCCAGCAGCTTATCTGGGCTTAGCACAGATACG. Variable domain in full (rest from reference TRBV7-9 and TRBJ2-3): DTGVSQNPRHKITKRGQNVTFRCDPISEHNRLYWYRQTLGQGPEFLTYFQNEAQLEKSRLLSDRFSAERPKGSFSTLEIQRTEQGDSAMYLCASSLSGLSTDTQYFGPGTRLTVL.

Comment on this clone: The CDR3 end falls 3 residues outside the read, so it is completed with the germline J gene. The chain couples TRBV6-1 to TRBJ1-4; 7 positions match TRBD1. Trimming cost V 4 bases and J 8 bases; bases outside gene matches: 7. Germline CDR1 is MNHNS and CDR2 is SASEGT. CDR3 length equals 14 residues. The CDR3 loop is CASSGTGEWEKLFF. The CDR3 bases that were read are TGTGCCAGCAGTGGAACAGGGGAGTGGGAAAAA.

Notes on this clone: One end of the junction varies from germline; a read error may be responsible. The DNA read from the CDR3 is TGCGCCAGCAGCCCAGAGACAGAGGGCGGCTACGAG. It specifies CASSPETEGGYE. The entire CDR3 protein is CASSPETEGGYEQYF. The J gene is TRBJ2-7, the V gene TRBV4-2; D possibly uses TRBD1 or TRBD2 (5 bases each). The CDR3 end is not reached by the read, which stops 3 residues before it; the germline J gene fills it in. Germline V gene data show CDR1 as LGHNA and CDR2 as YNFKEQ. The CDR3 loop spans 15 amino acids.

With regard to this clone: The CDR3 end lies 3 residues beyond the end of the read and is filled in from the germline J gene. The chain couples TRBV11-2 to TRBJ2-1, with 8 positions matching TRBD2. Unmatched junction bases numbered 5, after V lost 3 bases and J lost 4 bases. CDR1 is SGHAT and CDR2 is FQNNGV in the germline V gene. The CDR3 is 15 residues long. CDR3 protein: CASSFFGRGYNEQFF. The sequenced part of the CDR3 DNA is TGTGCCAGCAGCTTCTTCGGGAGGGGGTACAATGAG.

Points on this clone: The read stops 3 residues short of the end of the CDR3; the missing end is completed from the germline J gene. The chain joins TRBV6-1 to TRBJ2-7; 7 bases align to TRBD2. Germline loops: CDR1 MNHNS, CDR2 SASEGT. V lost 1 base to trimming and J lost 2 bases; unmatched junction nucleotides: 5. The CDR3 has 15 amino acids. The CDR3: CASSEDWDYTYEQYF. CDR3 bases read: TGTGCCAGCAGTGAAGACTGGGACTACACCTACGAG.